The clone carrying this T cell receptor (beta chain) showed up just a few times. A single record per CDR3 protein comes from TCRdb applying MiXCR to the RT-PCR reads. This table has 550,000 to 600,000 distinct CDR3 sequences, around 11% appearing once. This sample is part of a study of response to subunit inactivated influenza vaccine. The sequence was collected from a man in his forties or fifties who received an inactivated influenza vaccine. The sample here was PBMCs from blood, taken on the day of vaccination.

The CDR3: CSARVAVVTEAFF. CDR3 nucleotides: TGCAGTGCTAGAGTTGCCGTGGTCACTGAAGCTTTCTTT. This chain uses TRBV20-1 with TRBJ1-1; D is unclear. There are 13 residues in the CDR3. V lost 1 base to trimming and J lost 4 bases, with 10 bases between them. Germline CDR1 DFQATT, CDR2 SNEGSKA (reference sequence).